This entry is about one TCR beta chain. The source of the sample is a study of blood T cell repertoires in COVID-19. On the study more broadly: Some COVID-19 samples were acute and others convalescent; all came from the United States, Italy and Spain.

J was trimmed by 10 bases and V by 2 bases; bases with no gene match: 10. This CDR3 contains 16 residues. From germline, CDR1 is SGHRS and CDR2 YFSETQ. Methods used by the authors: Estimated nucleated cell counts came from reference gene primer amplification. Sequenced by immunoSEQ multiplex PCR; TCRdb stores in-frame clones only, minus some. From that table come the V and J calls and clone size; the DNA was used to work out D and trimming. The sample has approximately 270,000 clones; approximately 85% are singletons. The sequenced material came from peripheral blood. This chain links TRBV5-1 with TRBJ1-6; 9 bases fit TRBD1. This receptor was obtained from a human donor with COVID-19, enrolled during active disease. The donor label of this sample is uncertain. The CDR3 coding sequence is TGCGCCAGCAGCTTTCAACCGGGACAGGGCACCTCACCCCTCCACTTT. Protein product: CASSFQPGQGTSPLHF.